The source of this T cell receptor beta chain is a study of T-cell reconstitution after alpha-beta-depleted transplantation in children. Details on this clonotype: Its antigen is currently unknown.

This CDR3 comprises 15 residues. V lost 6 bases to trimming and J lost 3 bases, with 14 bases between them. Germline V lookup: CDR1 MNHNS, CDR2 SASEGT. Study-level points and caveats: After one year, T-cell counts and TCRbeta diversity mostly came from new T cells. By about two months after transplant, alpha-beta T cells reportedly arose from several hundred graft clones that had expanded. There were some patients whose high TCRbeta diversity at day 60 came from surviving recipient T cells and thymic progenitors.

Preparing the TCRbeta library involved the use of unique molecular identifiers. TCRdb independently ran MiXCR on the PCR reads; one entry per CDR3 protein. Of about 130,000 distinct CDR3 sequences listed, around 9.8% are singletons. Sample: PBMCs, mostly from graft donor cells, taken 180 days after TCRalphabeta/CD19-depleted stem cell transplant. The TCR sequence derives from a girl in the first two years of life who had a stem cell transplant for combined immunodeficiency, so the T cells may come from the graft donor. The gene calls are TRBV6-1 and TRBJ2-2; possible D gene TRBD1, 6 bases. CDR3 amino acids: CASRNRAGYTGELFF. The CDR3 DNA is TGTGCCAGCAGGAACAGGGCTGGGTACACCGGGGAGCTGTTTTTT.